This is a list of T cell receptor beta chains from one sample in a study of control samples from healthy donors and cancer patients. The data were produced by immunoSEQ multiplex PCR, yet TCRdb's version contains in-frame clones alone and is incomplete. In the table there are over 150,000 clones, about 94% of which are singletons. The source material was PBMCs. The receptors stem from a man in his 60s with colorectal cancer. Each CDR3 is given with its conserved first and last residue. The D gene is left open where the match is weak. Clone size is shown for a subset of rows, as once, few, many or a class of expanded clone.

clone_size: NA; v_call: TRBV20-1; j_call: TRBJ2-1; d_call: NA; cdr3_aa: CSASVVGRSYNEQFF; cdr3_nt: TGCAGTGCTAGTGTCGTAGGCCGCTCCTACAATGAGCAGTTCTTC
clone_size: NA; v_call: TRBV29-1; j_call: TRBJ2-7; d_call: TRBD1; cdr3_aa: CSVGPGQGDYEQYF; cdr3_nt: TGCAGCGTCGGCCCGGGACAGGGCGACTACGAGCAGTACTTC
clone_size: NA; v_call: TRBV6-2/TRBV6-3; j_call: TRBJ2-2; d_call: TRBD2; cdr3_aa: CASSYSASGGTGELFF; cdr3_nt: TGTGCCAGCAGTTACTCGGCTAGCGGGGGAACCGGGGAGCTGTTTTTT
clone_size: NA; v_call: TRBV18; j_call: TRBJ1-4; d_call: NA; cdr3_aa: CASSLGATNEKLFF; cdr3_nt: TGTGCCAGCTCATTAGGGGCAACTAATGAAAAACTGTTTTTT
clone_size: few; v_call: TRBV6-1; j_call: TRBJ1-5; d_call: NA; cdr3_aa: CASSGSTGPNSNQPQHF; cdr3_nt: TGTGCCAGCAGTGGGTCGACAGGACCTAATAGCAATCAGCCCCAGCATTTT
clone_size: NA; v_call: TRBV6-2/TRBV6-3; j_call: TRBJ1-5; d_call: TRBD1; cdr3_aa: CASSFLLRTGGGSQPQHF; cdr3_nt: TGTGCCAGCAGTTTTTTACTCCGGACAGGGGGAGGTAGTCAGCCCCAGCATTTT
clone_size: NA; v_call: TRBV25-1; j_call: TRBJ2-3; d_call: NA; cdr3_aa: CASSEYTRTDTQYF; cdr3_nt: TGTGCCAGCAGTGAATATACGAGGACAGATACGCAGTATTTT
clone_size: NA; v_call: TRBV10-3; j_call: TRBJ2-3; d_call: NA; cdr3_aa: CAISAQTSTDTQYF; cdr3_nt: TGTGCCATCAGTGCCCAAACTTCAACAGATACGCAGTATTTT
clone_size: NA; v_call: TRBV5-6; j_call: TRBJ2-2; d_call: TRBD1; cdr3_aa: CASSIRGRDGELFF; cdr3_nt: TGTGCCAGCAGCATCAGGGGGCGCGACGGGGAGCTGTTTTTT
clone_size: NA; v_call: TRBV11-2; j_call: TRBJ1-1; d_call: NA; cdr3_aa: CASSLNRDTEAFF; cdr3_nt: TGTGCCAGCAGCCTAAACCGGGACACTGAAGCTTTCTTT
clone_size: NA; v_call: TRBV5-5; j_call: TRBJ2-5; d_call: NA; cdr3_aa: CASSPRGGPGETQYF; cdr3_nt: TGTGCCAGCAGCCCGCGAGGGGGGCCGGGAGAGACCCAGTACTTC
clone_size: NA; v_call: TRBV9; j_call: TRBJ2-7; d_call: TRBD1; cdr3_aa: CASSFGQGYEQYF; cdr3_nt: TGTGCCAGCAGCTTCGGACAGGGCTACGAGCAGTACTTC
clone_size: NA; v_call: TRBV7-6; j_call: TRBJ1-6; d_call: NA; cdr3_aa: CASSLRGVYNSPLHF; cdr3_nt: TGTGCCAGCAGCTTACGGGGAGTCTATAATTCACCCCTCCACTTT
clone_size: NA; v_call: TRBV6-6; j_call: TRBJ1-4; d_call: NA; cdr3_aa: CASSRTAGATNEKLFF; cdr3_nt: TGTGCCAGCAGTAGGACAGCCGGCGCAACTAATGAAAAACTGTTTTTT
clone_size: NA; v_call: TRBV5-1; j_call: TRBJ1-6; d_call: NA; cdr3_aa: CASSLAAGAGHSPLHF; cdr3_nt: TGCGCCAGCAGCTTGGCCGCAGGGGCAGGTCATTCACCCCTCCACTTT
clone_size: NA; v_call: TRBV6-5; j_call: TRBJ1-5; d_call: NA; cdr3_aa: CASTSVWGTGQPQHF; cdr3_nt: TGTGCCAGTACCTCGGTGTGGGGGACGGGACAGCCCCAGCATTTT
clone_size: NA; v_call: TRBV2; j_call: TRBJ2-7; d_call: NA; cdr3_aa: CASSEVAASGEQYF; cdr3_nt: TGTGCCAGCAGTGAAGTAGCGGCCTCGGGGGAGCAGTACTTC
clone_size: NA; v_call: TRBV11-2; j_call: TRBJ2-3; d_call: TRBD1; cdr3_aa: CASSFPTGGVTDTQYF; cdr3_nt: TGTGCCAGCAGCTTCCCGACAGGGGGAGTCACAGATACGCAGTATTTT
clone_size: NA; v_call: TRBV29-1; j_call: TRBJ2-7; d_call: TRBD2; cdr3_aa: CSVEGQGGTEQYF; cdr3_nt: TGCAGCGTTGAGGGCCAGGGAGGGACCGAGCAGTACTTC
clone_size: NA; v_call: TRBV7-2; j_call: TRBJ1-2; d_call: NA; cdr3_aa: CASSPPTGGPGNGYTF; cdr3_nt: TGTGCCAGCAGCCCCCCGACCGGGGGGCCAGGTAATGGCTACACCTTC
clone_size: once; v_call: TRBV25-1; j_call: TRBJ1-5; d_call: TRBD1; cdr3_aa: CASSPGQGAVEPQHF; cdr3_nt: TGTGCCAGCAGCCCGGGACAGGGGGCGGTTGAGCCCCAGCATTTT
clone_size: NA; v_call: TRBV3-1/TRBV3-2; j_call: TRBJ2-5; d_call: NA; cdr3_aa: CASSQARIRGQETQYF; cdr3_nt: TGTGCCAGCAGCCAAGCAAGGATCCGGGGCCAAGAGACCCAGTACTTC
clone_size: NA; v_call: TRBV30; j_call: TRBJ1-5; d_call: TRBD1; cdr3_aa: CAWRMTGNQPQHF; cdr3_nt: TGTGCCTGGAGAATGACAGGGAATCAGCCCCAGCATTTT
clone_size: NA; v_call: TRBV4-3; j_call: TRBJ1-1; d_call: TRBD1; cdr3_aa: CASSQGTGGNTEAFF; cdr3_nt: TGCGCCAGCAGCCAGGGGACAGGGGGGAACACTGAAGCTTTCTTT
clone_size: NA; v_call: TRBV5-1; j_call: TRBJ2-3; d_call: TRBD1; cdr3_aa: CASSWGTGRTDTQYF; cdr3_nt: TGCGCCAGCAGCTGGGGGACAGGGCGCACAGATACGCAGTATTTT
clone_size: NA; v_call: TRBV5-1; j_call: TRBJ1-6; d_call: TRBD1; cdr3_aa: CASSLAGQGNSPLHF; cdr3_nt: TGCGCCAGCAGCTTAGCGGGACAGGGTAATTCACCCCTCCACTTT
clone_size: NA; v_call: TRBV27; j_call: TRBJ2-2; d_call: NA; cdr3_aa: CASSTRGMANTGELFF; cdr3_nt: TGTGCCAGCAGCACAAGAGGGATGGCGAACACCGGGGAGCTGTTTTTT
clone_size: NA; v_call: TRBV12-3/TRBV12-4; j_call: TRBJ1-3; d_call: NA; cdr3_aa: CASSFGTGNTIYF; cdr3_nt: TGTGCCAGCAGTTTCGGGACGGGAAACACCATATATTTT
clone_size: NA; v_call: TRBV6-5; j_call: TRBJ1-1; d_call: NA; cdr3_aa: CASSQAYLNTEAFF; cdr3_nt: TGTGCCAGCAGCCAAGCCTATCTGAACACTGAAGCTTTCTTT
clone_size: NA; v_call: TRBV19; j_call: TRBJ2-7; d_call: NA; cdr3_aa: CASSLRDGGAYEQYF; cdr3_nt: TGTGCCAGTAGTCTCCGGGACGGAGGGGCCTACGAGCAGTACTTC
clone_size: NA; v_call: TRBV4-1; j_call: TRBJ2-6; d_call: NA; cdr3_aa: CASRRGSGANVLTF; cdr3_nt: TGCGCCAGCAGAAGGGGGTCTGGGGCCAACGTCCTGACTTTC
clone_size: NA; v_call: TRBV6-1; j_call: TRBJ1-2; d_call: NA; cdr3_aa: CASSDLLRGNTNYGYTF; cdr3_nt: TGTGCCAGCAGTGATCTTTTGAGGGGAAATACTAACTATGGCTACACCTTC
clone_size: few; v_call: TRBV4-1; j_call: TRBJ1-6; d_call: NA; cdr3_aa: CASSQDDRNSNSPLHF; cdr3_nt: TGCGCCAGCAGCCAGGATGACAGAAACTCCAATTCACCCCTCCACTTT
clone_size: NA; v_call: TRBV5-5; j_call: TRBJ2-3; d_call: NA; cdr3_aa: CASSHNTDTQYF; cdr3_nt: TGTGCCAGCAGCCACAACACAGATACGCAGTATTTT
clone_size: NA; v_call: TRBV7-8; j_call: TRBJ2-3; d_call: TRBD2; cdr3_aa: CASTIRTSGVISTDTQYF; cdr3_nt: TGTGCCAGCACTATCCGGACTAGCGGCGTTATAAGCACAGATACGCAGTATTTT
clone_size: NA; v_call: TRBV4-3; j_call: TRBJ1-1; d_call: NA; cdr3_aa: CASSQTGGRMNTEAFF; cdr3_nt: TGCGCCAGCAGCCAAACCGGGGGCCGGATGAACACTGAAGCTTTCTTT
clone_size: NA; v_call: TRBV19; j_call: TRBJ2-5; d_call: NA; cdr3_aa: CASSIGRRVETQYF; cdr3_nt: TGTGCCAGTAGTATCGGGCGGAGGGTGGAGACCCAGTACTTC
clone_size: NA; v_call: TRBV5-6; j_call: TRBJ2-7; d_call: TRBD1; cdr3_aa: CASNNRQGGSYEQYF; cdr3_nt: TGTGCCAGCAACAATCGACAGGGGGGATCCTACGAGCAGTACTTC
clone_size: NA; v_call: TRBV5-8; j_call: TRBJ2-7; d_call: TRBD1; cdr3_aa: CASSVGQLREQYF; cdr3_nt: TGTGCCAGCAGCGTGGGACAGTTACGTGAGCAGTACTTC
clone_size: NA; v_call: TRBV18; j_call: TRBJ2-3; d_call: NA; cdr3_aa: CASSPPGHQDTQYF; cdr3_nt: TGTGCCAGCTCCCCACCCGGCCATCAAGATACGCAGTATTTT
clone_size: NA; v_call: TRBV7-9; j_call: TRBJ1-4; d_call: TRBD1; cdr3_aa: CASNQGGSGEKLFF; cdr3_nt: TGTGCCAGCAATCAGGGGGGCTCAGGCGAAAAACTGTTTTTT
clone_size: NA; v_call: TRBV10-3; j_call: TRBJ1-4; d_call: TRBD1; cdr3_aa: CAISPTGGSEKLFF; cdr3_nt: TGTGCCATCAGCCCGACAGGGGGGAGTGAAAAACTGTTTTTT
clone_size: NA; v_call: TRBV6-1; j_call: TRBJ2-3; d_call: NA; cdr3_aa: CASSEGLRGASTDTQYF; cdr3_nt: TGTGCCAGCAGTGAAGGTTTAAGGGGAGCTAGCACAGATACGCAGTATTTT
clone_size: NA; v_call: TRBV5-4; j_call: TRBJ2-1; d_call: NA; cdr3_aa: CASSLGTPNEQFF; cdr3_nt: TGTGCCAGCAGCTTGGGGACGCCAAATGAGCAGTTCTTC
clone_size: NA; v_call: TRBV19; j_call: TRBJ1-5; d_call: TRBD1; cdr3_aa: CASRFSRGSNQPQHF; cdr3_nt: TGTGCCAGTAGGTTCTCCAGGGGGAGCAATCAGCCCCAGCATTTT
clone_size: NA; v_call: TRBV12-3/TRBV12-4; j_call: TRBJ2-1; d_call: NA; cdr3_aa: CASSRTAHEQFF; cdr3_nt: TGTGCCAGCAGCCGTACTGCCCACGAGCAGTTCTTC
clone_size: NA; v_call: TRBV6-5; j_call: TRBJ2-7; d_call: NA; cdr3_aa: CASSYDRRFYEQYF; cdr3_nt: TGTGCCAGCAGTTACGACAGGAGATTCTACGAGCAGTACTTC
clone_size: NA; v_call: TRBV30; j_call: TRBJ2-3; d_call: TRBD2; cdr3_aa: CAWSVGRGYTDTQYF; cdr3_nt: TGTGCCTGGAGTGTGGGGCGGGGGTACACAGATACGCAGTATTTT
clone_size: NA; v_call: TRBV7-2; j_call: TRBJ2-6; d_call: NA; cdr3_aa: CASSFRNSGANVLTF; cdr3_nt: TGTGCCAGCAGCTTTCGGAACTCTGGGGCCAACGTCCTGACTTTC
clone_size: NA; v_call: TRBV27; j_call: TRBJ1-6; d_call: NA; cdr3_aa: CASSHNNSPLHF; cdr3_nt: TGTGCCAGCAGTCACAACAATTCACCCCTCCACTTT
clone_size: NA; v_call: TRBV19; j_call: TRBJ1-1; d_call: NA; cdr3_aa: CASSYRVNTEAFF; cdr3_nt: TGTGCCAGTAGTTACCGGGTTAACACTGAAGCTTTCTTT
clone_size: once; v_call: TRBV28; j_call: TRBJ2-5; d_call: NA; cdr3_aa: CASSLSAGYYQETQYF; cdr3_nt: TGTGCCAGCAGTTTATCAGCTGGGTATTACCAAGAGACCCAGTACTTC
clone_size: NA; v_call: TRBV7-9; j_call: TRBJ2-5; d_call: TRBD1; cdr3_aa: CASSPPGQGGGETQYF; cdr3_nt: TGTGCCAGCAGCCCGCCGGGACAGGGAGGAGGAGAGACCCAGTACTTC